This T cell receptor (beta chain) comes out of a study of blood T cell repertoires in COVID-19 (dated by TCRdb to 2019 to 2021). Regarding the study in general: Samples from collaborators originated in the United States, Italy and Spain and spanned both the acute and convalescent phases of COVID-19. The samples were drawn from two sources: the first 160 participants of the ongoing ImmuneRACE study, and approximately 1,300 subjects contributed by 6 global collaborators. The prospective study material was composed of cDNA or gDNA derived from T cells, B-cell-depleted T cells, or PBMCs. Where HLA class I and class II types were available, the types were taken from metadata supplied by the sample provider, not from assay-based typing. The repertoires were made available in a free public database intended to serve as a resource for research on the immune response to SARS-CoV-2. The dataset comprised deeply sampled blood TCRbeta repertoires from subjects exposed to, actively infected with, or recovered from COVID-19. Nearly every sample came with metadata listing a de-identified subject ID, COVID-19 status, age in years and sex.

CDR1 is given as SGHRS and CDR2 as YFSETQ, both from the germline V gene. From cysteine to phenylalanine, the CDR3 is 17 amino acids long. Just CDR3 DNA is preserved here, 51 bases in frame from base 1. The germline V and J ends show losses of 3 bases and 0 bases respectively, and no gene match explains 6 bases of the junction. Here is what the overall study found, with its caveats: Clinical and demographic metadata were provided uncurated, with the amount varying by source and participant.

Regarding this clone: No antigen is known for it. The input lacks base qualities; no much larger clone sits a single base away.

TCRbeta CDR3 regions were amplified from genomic DNA by means of the immunoSEQ Assay, a bias-controlled multiplex PCR. The paper's processing steps were these. Nucleated cell counts per sample were estimated from amplification of reference gene primers within the assay. Sequence reads were collapsed and filtered to measure the absolute abundance of every unique TCRbeta CDR3 rearrangement. Productive Simpson clonality was computed per sample as the square root of Simpson's diversity index over productive rearrangements. What TCRdb holds here is the immuneACCESS table cut down to in-frame rearrangements. Part of the clones is not present; checked against another copy, under half of the missing clones reflect an unresolved V gene, and the others are unexplained. The DNA gave D and trimming, while V, J and clone size come from that table. This sample comprises about 160,000 clones, approximately 79% of them detected only once. The ten largest clones add up to more than 6.5% of the sample.

One collaborating source in Seattle enrolled patients while the patients were actively infected and followed the patients over time throughout the course of disease. Collaborating institutions collected whole blood in K2EDTA tubes following their own protocols. Collaborator samples were shipped for TCRbeta analysis as frozen whole blood, isolated PBMCs, or DNA extracted from either sample type. This chain is built from TRBV5-1 and TRBJ2-5, and 12 junctional nucleotides match TRBD2. Sequenced sample: peripheral blood. This TCR was sampled from an older woman with COVID-19, enrolled during active disease. The bases read TGCGCCAGCAGCTCGGGACTAGCGGGTAATAACCAAGAGACCCAGTACTTC. Its protein reads: CASSSGLAGNNQETQYF.